What follows are 10 T cell receptor beta chains derived from one specimen sequenced in a study of early T cells in non-severe SARS-CoV-2 infection. TCRdb called the 5' RACE reads again in MiXCR, with one record for every CDR3 protein. The sample carries more than 65,000 distinct CDR3 sequences, 9.5% to 15% recorded once. The sample here was whole blood, taken at baseline. Source of these receptors: an adult who was a healthcare worker with PCR-confirmed SARS-CoV-2 infection or an uninfected control (not recorded which).

In its sample, this clonotype was seen many times. This chain uses TRBV6-2 or TRBV6-3 with TRBJ2-5; D perhaps matches TRBD2 (5 bases). V lost 7 bases and J lost 4, with 16 bases in between. Germline CDR1 is MNHEY and CDR2 is SVGEGT. The CDR3 extends over 14 amino acids. In nucleotides, the CDR3 is TGTGCCAGCACCCACCTCCCCGGAGGAGAGACCCAGTACTTC. It codes for CASTHLPGGETQYF.

This chain connects TRBV6-2 or TRBV6-3 to TRBJ2-4; 7 bases align to TRBD1. Germline assignment: CDR1 MNHEY and CDR2 SVGEGT. The CDR3 sequence is 17 residues long. V was pared by 4 bases and J by 5 bases, with 14 bases of the junction left unmatched. The CDR3 protein is CASSSNTPTGQQNIQYF. In DNA form, the CDR3 reads TGTGCCAGCAGTTCCAATACCCCGACAGGGCAACAAAACATTCAGTACTTC.

This rearrangement joins TRBV28 to TRBJ2-1; D is unresolved. The CDR3 loop spans 12 amino acids. The germline V gene encodes CDR1 MDHEN and CDR2 SYDVKM. V was clipped by 5 bases and J by 8 bases, with 10 bases between them. CDR3 in amino acids: CASSLPPYEQFF. CDR3 coding DNA: TGTGCCAGCAGTCTCCCACCGTATGAGCAGTTCTTC.

V is TRBV3-2 and J is TRBJ1-2; TRBD1 reflects the table's D call only, with no check against the DNA. TRBV3-2 is a documented pseudogene. CDR3 size: 12 residues. DNA for the CDR3: TGTGCCATTGGGGCAGGGGACTATGGCTACACCTTC. This codes for CAIGAGDYGYTF.

This chain joins TRBV19 and TRBJ1-5, with TRBD1 matching over 9 bases. The trim removed 4 bases at V and 4 bases at J, leaving 5 bases unmatched. CDR1 LNHDA and CDR2 SQIVND come from the germline V gene (reference sequence). The length of the CDR3 is 15 residues. The CDR3 is CASSTRGQGNQPQHF. The CDR3 DNA sequence: TGTGCCAGTAGTACCCGCGGACAGGGGAATCAGCCCCAGCATTTT.

This clonotype was recorded a few times. Written as DNA, the CDR3 is TGTGCCAGCACCCCTCAGACTAGCCCTACATTTAATGAGCAGTTCTTC. Amino acids: CASTPQTSPTFNEQFF. J is TRBJ2-1 and V is TRBV12-3 or TRBV12-4; 7 bases agree with TRBD2. Losses at the gene ends were 7 bases for V and 7 bases for J; bases not matched to a gene: 16. This CDR3 has 16 residues.

This clonotype was seen a handful of times. V gene TRBV11-2 combines with J gene TRBJ2-7, with D tentatively TRBD1 or TRBD2 (5 bases each). This CDR3 contains 15 residues. The V gene lost 4 bases and the J gene lost 2 bases, with 15 bases spanning the gap. Germline V CDR1 and CDR2: SGHAT, FQNNGV. The CDR3 here is CASSSSGTGTYEQYF. CDR3 nucleotide sequence: TGTGCCAGCAGCTCTTCCGGGACGGGCACCTACGAGCAGTACTTC.

This clonotype was seen more than once but under ten times. The J gene is TRBJ2-5, the V gene TRBV25-1; D unresolved. The CDR3 has 13 amino acids. The germline V gene has CDR1 MGHDK and CDR2 SYGVNS. V was trimmed by 5 bases and J by 4 bases, leaving 11 bases between them. The CDR3 is CASSLPGIETQYF. In nucleotides, the CDR3 is TGTGCCAGCAGTCTCCCAGGTATAGAGACCCAGTACTTC.

The CDR3 nucleotides are TGTGCCAGCAGCTCAAAAATCACGAACACTGAAGCTTTCTTT. Encoded protein: CASSSKITNTEAFF. The rearrangement links TRBV7-2 to TRBJ1-1; D is unresolved. The germline gives CDR1 SGHTA, CDR2 FQGNSA. This CDR3 comprises 14 residues. Between the trimmed V and J ends, which lost 4 bases and 1 base, there was a span of 10 bases.

This clonotype came up a few times. The chain recombines TRBV2 with TRBJ2-5; 9 bases are a match to TRBD2. V gave up 8 bases and J gave up 2 bases; unmatched junction bases: 3. CDR1 and CDR2 (germline): SNHLY, FYNNEI. The CDR3 has 13 residues. The CDR3 DNA reads as TGTGCCAGCCAAGCGGGGGGACAAGAGACCCAGTACTTC. This translates into CASQAGGQETQYF. Filled out from reference TRBV2 and TRBJ2-5, the complete variable domain reads EPEVTQTPSHQVTQMGQEVILRCVPISNHLYFYWYRQILGQKVEFLVSFYNNEISEKSEIFDDQFSVERPDGSNFTLKIRSTKLEDSAMYFCASQAGGQETQYFGPGTRLLVL.